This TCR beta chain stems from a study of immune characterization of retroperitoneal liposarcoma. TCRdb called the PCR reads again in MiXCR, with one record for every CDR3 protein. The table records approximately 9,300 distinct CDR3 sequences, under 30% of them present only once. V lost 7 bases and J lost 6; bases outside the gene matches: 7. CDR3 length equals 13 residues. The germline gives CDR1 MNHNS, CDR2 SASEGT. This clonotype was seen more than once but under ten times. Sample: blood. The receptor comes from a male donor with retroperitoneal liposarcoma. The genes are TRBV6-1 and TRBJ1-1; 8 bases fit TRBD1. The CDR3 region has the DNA TGTGCCAGCACCCTACAGGGGGGGGCTGAAGCTTTCTTT. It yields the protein CASTLQGGAEAFF.